Following are 21 T cell receptor beta chains from one sample sequenced in a study of monozygotic twins with inflammatory bowel disease. TCRdb processed the 5' RACE reads again and assigns one entry to each CDR3 protein, with no DNA. This table lists about 170,000 distinct CDR3 sequences. Material: blood. The receptors here all came from a human donor with ulcerative colitis or Crohn's disease, or a healthy co-twin of an affected twin (not recorded which).

This rearrangement joins TRBV30 to TRBJ2-2; the D gene TCRdb calls, TRBD2, cannot be checked with no DNA. CDR1 and CDR2 from the germline V gene are GTSNPN and SVGIG (reference sequence). This CDR3 region has 15 residues. CDR3 sequence reads: CAKTASGARTGELFF. Full variable domain (missing parts from reference TRBV30 and TRBJ2-2): SQTIHQWPATLVQPVGSPLSLECTVEGTSNPNLYWYRQAAGRGLQLLFYSVGIGQISSEVPQNLSASRPQDRQFILSSKKLLLSDSGFYLCAKTASGARTGELFFGEGSRLTVL.

The chain uses TRBV5-4 and TRBJ2-1; no DNA is available, so the TRBD1 call from TCRdb remains unchecked. From germline, CDR1 is SGHNT and CDR2 YYREEE (reference sequence). The CDR3 has 15 residues. Here the CDR3 reads CASSGGASSYNEQFF.

The rearrangement joins TRBV20-1 to TRBJ2-2; checking the TCRdb D call of TRBD1 is not possible without DNA. Germline-derived CDR1 and CDR2 are DFQATT and SNEGSKA (reference sequence). The CDR3 has 13 amino acids. CDR3 sequence reads: CSAKQGVTGELFF.

The chain links TRBV6-2 or TRBV6-3 to TRBJ2-7; the TCRdb call, TRBD2, lacks DNA for checking. The CDR3 has 15 residues. CDR1 is MNHEY and CDR2 is SVGEGT in the germline V gene. CDR3 region: CASSVLGGKSYEQYF.

The chain uses TRBV4-3 and TRBJ2-2; TCRdb's D call of TRBD2 is untestable without DNA. Germline V gene sequence: CDR1 LGHNA, CDR2 YSLEER. The CDR3 loop spans 15 amino acids. CDR3: CASSQGTSGTGELFF.

The rearrangement uses TRBV12-3 or TRBV12-4 and TRBJ1-5; TCRdb's D call of TRBD1 is untestable without DNA. This CDR3 is 14 amino acids long. This CDR3 is CASSFLGGNQPQHF.

V gene TRBV5-4 combines with J gene TRBJ1-4; there is no DNA to check the TCRdb D call of TRBD1. The germline V gene encodes CDR1 SGHNT and CDR2 YYREEE (reference sequence). The CDR3 covers 14 residues. The CDR3 here is CASSLQGSNEKLFF. Looking up the rest from reference TRBV5-4 and TRBJ1-4 gives the full variable domain: ETGVTQSPTHLIKTRGQQVTLRCSSQSGHNTVSWYQQALGQGPQFIFQYYREEENGRGNFPPRFSGLQFPNYSSELNVNALELDDSALYLCASSLQGSNEKLFFGSGTQLSVL.

The chain couples TRBV12-3 or TRBV12-4 to TRBJ2-3; absent DNA, TCRdb's TRBD1 call cannot be checked. This CDR3 contains 14 residues. The CDR3 here is CASSSRTVPDTQYF.

The CDR3: CSASGSRGNTEAFF. The chain combines TRBV20-1 with TRBJ1-1; TCRdb names TRBD1, which stays unverified in the absence of DNA. CDR3 length equals 14 residues. Germline CDR1 is DFQATT and CDR2 is SNEGSKA (reference sequence).

The V and J genes are TRBV20-1 and TRBJ2-7; as DNA is missing, the TRBD1 call by TCRdb cannot be tested. This CDR3 comprises 13 residues. Per germline, CDR1 DFQATT and CDR2 SNEGSKA (reference sequence). CDR3 in amino acids: CSAREKGVWEQYF.

This chain joins TRBV18 and TRBJ1-1. Germline V gene sequence: CDR1 KGHSH, CDR2 LQKENI. The CDR3 loop spans 14 amino acids. The CDR3 sequence: CASSPTGMGTEAFF.

The V and J genes are TRBV6-2 or TRBV6-3 and TRBJ2-7; the D gene TCRdb calls, TRBD2, cannot be checked with no DNA. Germline V gene data show CDR1 as MNHEY and CDR2 as SVGEGT. The CDR3 extends over 16 amino acids. The CDR3 here is CASSYGTGGPLMEQYF.

The chain has TRBV10-3 and TRBJ2-7. This CDR3 comprises 11 residues. Germline V gene lookup returns CDR1 ENHRY and CDR2 SYGVKD. CDR3 in amino acids: CAIRTAYEQYF.

This chain joins TRBV7-2 and TRBJ2-7; there is no DNA to check the TCRdb D call of TRBD2. Germline V gene lookup returns CDR1 SGHTA and CDR2 FQGNSA. The CDR3 runs to 15 residues. The CDR3 sequence: CASSLAVSQIYEQYF.

The rearrangement joins TRBV7-8 to TRBJ1-1; there is no DNA to check the TCRdb D call of TRBD1. Germline V gene lookup returns CDR1 SGHVS and CDR2 FQNEAQ. The CDR3 sequence is 12 residues long. CDR3: CASSSNPAGAFF.

This chain links TRBV5-5 with TRBJ2-1. CDR1 SGHKS and CDR2 YYEKEE come from the germline V gene (reference sequence). The CDR3 has 15 amino acids. The chain's CDR3 is CASSLPRTPGDEQFF.

The chain employs TRBV7-9 and TRBJ2-1; TCRdb returns TRBD1, unconfirmable since there is no DNA. The CDR3 loop spans 16 amino acids. From germline, CDR1 is SEHNR and CDR2 FQNEAQ (reference sequence). The CDR3 sequence is CASILTGAGDPSDEFF.

The V and J genes are TRBV29-1 and TRBJ2-3; TCRdb selects TRBD2, and the lack of DNA leaves this call unchecked. CDR1 and CDR2 (germline): SQVTM, ANQGSEA. CDR3 length equals 15 residues. The CDR3 here is CSVGAGLSSTDTQYF.

The rearrangement links TRBV5-1 to TRBJ2-1; lacking DNA, the TRBD2 call made by TCRdb goes unchecked. CDR1 is SGHRS, CDR2 YFSETQ, per germline. The CDR3 loop spans 15 amino acids. Here the CDR3 reads CASSQPGLVSNEQFF.

The rearrangement uses TRBV28 and TRBJ1-4; no DNA is available, so the TRBD1 call from TCRdb remains unchecked. The CDR3 covers 12 residues. Per the germline V gene, CDR1 is MDHEN and CDR2 is SYDVKM. This CDR3 reads CASSDRGEKLFF.

CDR3 region: CASSPWTQPDPTDTQYF. The genes are TRBV4-3 and TRBJ2-3; no DNA is available, so the TRBD1 call from TCRdb remains unchecked. This CDR3 contains 17 residues. Germline V gives CDR1 LGHNA, CDR2 YSLEER.